Shown below are 22 T cell receptor beta chains from a single sample sequenced in a study of neurological immune-mediated disorders. TCRdb ran MiXCR on the 5' RACE reads and lists one entry per CDR3 protein. Among roughly 62,000 distinct CDR3 sequences, less than 2.5% were seen once, and the ten largest hold 2.5% to 3.5%. The sample taken for sequencing was PBMCs. The receptors shown here come from a man between 45 and 60 years old with multiple sclerosis.

This clonotype was detected many times. This rearrangement joins TRBV7-6 to TRBJ2-7; 7 bases are a match to TRBD2. Germline V gene sequence: CDR1 SGHVS, CDR2 FNYEAQ. The CDR3 is made up of 15 amino acids. The junction had 7 bases not matched to a gene; V was cut back by 5 bases and J by 0 bases. The CDR3 sequence: CASSPGGTRSYEQYF. The CDR3 region has the DNA TGTGCCAGCAGCCCCGGGGGGACCCGCTCCTACGAGCAGTACTTC.

The sample holds many counts of this clonotype. V gene TRBV9 combines with J gene TRBJ2-2, with D hard to call. The germline V gene encodes CDR1 SGDLS and CDR2 YYNGEE. V gave up 4 bases and J gave up 4 bases, with 17 bases separating them. This CDR3 is built from 16 residues. CDR3 sequence (DNA): TGTGCCAGCAGCCCTGAGGTGGGGATCTTCACCGGGGAGCTGTTTTTT. Translation gives CASSPEVGIFTGELFF.

In this sample, this clonotype turned up many times. The chain recombines TRBV7-6 with TRBJ1-4; no definite D call. Trimming cost V 3 bases and J 5 bases, with 10 bases left between them. The germline V gene has CDR1 SGHVS and CDR2 FNYEAQ. This CDR3 contains 14 residues. This chain's CDR3 is CASSFATRNEKLFF. CDR3 coding DNA: TGTGCCAGCAGCTTCGCCACAAGAAATGAAAAACTGTTTTTT.

This clonotype was found a few times. A much larger clone differs from this one at a single base, so this may be a read error. The chain has TRBV6-2 or TRBV6-3 and TRBJ1-1; no firm D call. CDR1 and CDR2 (germline): MNHEY, SVGEGT. V lost 4 bases and J 4 bases, leaving 10 bases between the germline ends. The CDR3 has 13 amino acids. This chain's CDR3 is CASSSSGITEAFF. Written as DNA, the CDR3 is TGTGCCAGCAGTTCCTCGGGCATCACTGAAGCTTTCTTT.

This clonotype was detected many times. The genes are TRBV7-2 and TRBJ1-5, with 7 bases identical to TRBD1. Losses at the gene ends were 4 bases for V and 4 bases for J; bases not matched to a gene: 4. The CDR3 has 14 amino acids. The germline V gene encodes CDR1 SGHTA and CDR2 FQGNSA. CDR3 protein: CASSSGQINQPQHF. The CDR3 DNA is TGTGCCAGCAGCTCGGGACAGATAAATCAGCCCCAGCATTTT.

The V gene is TRBV10-1, the J gene TRBJ1-1; no reliable D call. V shed 5 bases and J shed 2 bases, with 9 bases lying between them. CDR1 and CDR2 from the germline V gene are WNHNN and SYGVQD (reference sequence). The length of the CDR3 is 13 residues. CDR3 sequence reads: CASSSQFNTEAFF. In nucleotides, the CDR3 is TGCGCCAGCAGTTCCCAGTTCAACACTGAAGCTTTCTTT.

This clonotype was seen repeatedly, ten times or more. The chain recombines TRBV20-1 with TRBJ2-1; D call uncertain. In germline, CDR1 is DFQATT, CDR2 SNEGSKA (reference sequence). The V gene lost 2 bases and the J gene lost 7 bases, with 9 bases spanning the gap. CDR3 length: 12 residues. The CDR3 reads CSARTDLNEQFF. Written as DNA, the CDR3 is TGCAGTGCTAGAACAGACTTAAATGAGCAGTTCTTC.

This clonotype appeared many times. The rearrangement uses TRBV5-6 and TRBJ2-1; D possibly uses TRBD1 or TRBD2 (5 bases each). In germline, CDR1 is SGHDT, CDR2 YYEEEE. With 0 bases removed from V and 3 bases from J, the gap between germline ends came to 10 bases. The CDR3 consists of 15 residues. CDR3 region: CASSLAEGYYNEQFF. The CDR3 nucleotides are TGTGCCAGCAGCTTGGCCGAGGGGTACTACAATGAGCAGTTCTTC.

At least ten counts were recorded for this clonotype. The chain is built from TRBV24-1 and TRBJ2-1, with 10 bases fitting TRBD1. J was trimmed by 5 bases and V by 3 bases; bases with no gene match: 9. Germline V CDR1 and CDR2: KGHDR, SFDVKD. The CDR3 contains 17 residues. The CDR3 sequence is CATSDPGTGANDNEQFF. The CDR3 region has the DNA TGTGCCACCAGTGATCCGGGGACAGGGGCAAACGACAATGAGCAGTTCTTC.

This clonotype was picked up many times. The chain links TRBV28 to TRBJ1-2, with D unresolved. Trimming left V 2 bases short and J 8 bases short, with 9 bases between. CDR1 and CDR2 (germline): MDHEN, SYDVKM. The CDR3 has 12 amino acids. The CDR3 spells CASSLEQRGYTF. The CDR3, as DNA: TGTGCCAGCAGTTTAGAGCAGAGAGGCTACACCTTC.

This clonotype has at least ten counts. The V and J genes are TRBV20-1 and TRBJ2-4; TRBD1 aligns across 7 bases. The CDR3 length is 13 residues. J lost 8 bases, V lost 6 bases, and 10 bases had no gene match. Germline-derived CDR1 and CDR2 are DFQATT and SNEGSKA (reference sequence). In nucleotides, the CDR3 is TGCAGTGCCGTACTGACAGGGTCGGACATTCAGTACTTC. Translating gives CSAVLTGSDIQYF.

This clonotype was seen repeatedly, ten times or more. The chain carries TRBV15 and TRBJ2-3; 8 nucleotides match TRBD1. This CDR3 has 15 amino acids. Germline-derived CDR1 and CDR2 are LNHNV and YYDKDF (reference sequence). V shed 3 bases, J shed 3 bases, and the junction held 5 bases outside the gene matches. This CDR3 reads CATSSRDRGTDTQYF. The CDR3 DNA follows: TGTGCCACCAGCAGCCGAGACAGGGGAACAGATACGCAGTATTTT. Variable domain in full (rest from reference TRBV15 and TRBJ2-3): DAMVIQNPRYQVTQFGKPVTLSCSQTLNHNVMYWYQQKSSQAPKLLFHYYDKDFNNEADTPDNFQSRRPNTSFCFLDIRSPGLGDTAMYLCATSSRDRGTDTQYFGPGTRLTVL.

This clonotype was seen ten or more times. The V gene is TRBV12-3 or TRBV12-4, the J gene TRBJ2-3; 11 nucleotides align to TRBD2. V lost 10 bases, J lost 6 bases, and 15 bases stayed unmatched. This CDR3 is 16 amino acids long. The CDR3 coding sequence is TGTGCCAACACACTAGCGGGGGCCCTCCAGGGGGATACGCAGTATTTT. Its translation: CANTLAGALQGDTQYF.

This clonotype was picked up a small number of times. This could be a read error, since a much larger clone is one nucleotide away. V usage is TRBV28 and J usage is TRBJ1-6; 9 nucleotides line up with TRBD1. Germline V lookup: CDR1 MDHEN, CDR2 SYDVKM. With V trimmed by 6 bases and J by 7 bases, 7 bases remained unmatched. The CDR3 length is 15 residues. CDR3 nucleotide sequence: TGTGCCAGCAGCAACGGGACAGGGCGGAATTCACCCCTCCACTTT. Translated, it gives CASSNGTGRNSPLHF.

This clonotype came up many times. V and J are TRBV7-2 and TRBJ2-3, with 10 bases aligning to TRBD2. Germline CDR1 SGHTA, CDR2 FQGNSA. J gave up 6 bases and V 1 base, and 4 bases lay outside the gene matches. CDR3 length: 15 amino acids. The CDR3 DNA reads as TGTGCCAGCAGCTTAGAGGCAGCGGGGGGGGATACGCAGTATTTT. Its translation is CASSLEAAGGDTQYF.

The sample holds many counts of this clonotype. The rearrangement uses TRBV3-1 and TRBJ2-2; TRBD2 is a possible D gene (6 bases). CDR3 length equals 14 residues. Per germline, CDR1 LGHDT and CDR2 YNNKEL (reference sequence). The V and J ends lost 7 bases and 1 base respectively, with 10 bases between them. The CDR3 loop is CASTMGGNTGELFF. CDR3 bases: TGTGCCAGCACCATGGGAGGGAACACCGGGGAGCTGTTTTTT.

This clonotype was observed at least ten times. The gene calls are TRBV6-5 and TRBJ2-1; 11 nucleotides agree with TRBD2. The V and J ends lost 5 bases and 9 bases, in that order; junction bases with no gene match: 9. This CDR3 comprises 15 residues. Per germline, CDR1 MNHEY and CDR2 SVGAGI. DNA of the CDR3: TGTGCCAGCAGTCGAGCTAGCGGGAGGCCAAGTGAGCAGTTCTTC. This sequence encodes CASSRASGRPSEQFF.

In its sample, this clonotype was seen many times. This sequence joins TRBV10-3 and TRBJ1-2; 9 bases fit TRBD1. The CDR3 covers 15 residues. V dropped 3 bases and J dropped 5; count of bases not matched to a gene: 7. Germline CDR1 reads ENHRY; CDR2 reads SYGVKD. CDR3 coding DNA: TGTGCCATCAGTGAACCGGGACAGGGCAGTTATGGCTACACCTTC. The encoded protein is CAISEPGQGSYGYTF.

This clonotype was observed many times. The chain joins TRBV6-1 to TRBJ1-5, with D unclear. The V gene lost 3 bases and the J gene lost 5 bases, with 8 bases spanning the gap. CDR1 is MNHNS, CDR2 SASEGT, per germline. This CDR3 spans 13 amino acids. CDR3 amino acids: CASSDSFDQPQHF. CDR3 coding DNA: TGTGCCAGCAGTGACAGTTTTGATCAGCCCCAGCATTTT.

This clonotype was counted many times. The rearrangement uses TRBV19 and TRBJ1-5; weak D call: TRBD1 (5 bases). CDR1 and CDR2 from the germline V gene are LNHDA and SQIVND (reference sequence). V was clipped by 6 bases and J by 5 bases, with 14 bases between them. The CDR3 loop spans 14 amino acids. The CDR3 region has the DNA TGTGCCAGTAGGGGGGACGGGAGTTATCAGCCCCAGCATTTT. It translates to CASRGDGSYQPQHF.

The table lists this clonotype with many counts. The gene calls are TRBV27 and TRBJ2-3; D possibly corresponds to TRBD2 (6 bases). CDR1 and CDR2 (germline): MNHEY, SMNVEV (reference sequence). The CDR3 extends over 17 amino acids. V was clipped by 7 bases and J by 2 bases, with 22 bases between them. The CDR3 DNA reads TGTGCCAGCAAGACCTCGCCCGGCGGGACCTACACAGATACGCAGTATTTT. This translates into CASKTSPGGTYTDTQYF.

This clonotype occurred many times. The chain uses TRBV7-2 and TRBJ2-2, with D possibly TRBD1 on 6 matching bases. The germline gives CDR1 SGHTA, CDR2 FQGNSA. This CDR3 has 13 residues. V was clipped by 5 bases and J by 6 bases, with 10 bases between them. The CDR3 sequence is CASSIKGAGELFF. CDR3 coding DNA: TGTGCCAGCAGCATAAAGGGGGCCGGGGAGCTGTTTTTT.